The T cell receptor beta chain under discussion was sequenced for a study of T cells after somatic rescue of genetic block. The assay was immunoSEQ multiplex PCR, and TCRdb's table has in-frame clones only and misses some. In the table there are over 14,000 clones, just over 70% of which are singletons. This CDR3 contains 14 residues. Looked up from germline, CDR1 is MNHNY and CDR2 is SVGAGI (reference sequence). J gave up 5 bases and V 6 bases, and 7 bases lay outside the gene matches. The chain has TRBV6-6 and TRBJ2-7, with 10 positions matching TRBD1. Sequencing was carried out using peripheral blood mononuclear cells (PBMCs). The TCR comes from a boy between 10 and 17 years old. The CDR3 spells CASRWDRGRNEQYF. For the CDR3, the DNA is TGTGCCAGCAGATGGGACAGGGGAAGGAACGAGCAGTACTTC.